The 4 T cell receptor beta chains given below trace back to one sample, sequenced in a study of human T cells and chemical hapten exposure. The time point: pre-sensitization, week 0. Treatment indicated: therapeutic diphenylcyclopropenone sensitization with weekly scalp DPC. One entry per CDR3 protein results from TCRdb running MiXCR on the RACE reads. The repertoire holds around 300,000 distinct CDR3 sequences, 4.5% to 7% seen once, with about 8.7% in the top ten. The specimen was whole blood, collected in connection with sensitization to the hapten diphenylcyclopropenone (DPC). The receptors derive from a young woman with alopecia areata. Some clones in this sample may be carry-over from other donors' samples.

The table lists this clonotype with many counts. The chain has TRBV24-1 and TRBJ2-3, with 7 bases lining up with TRBD1. V was clipped by 7 bases and J by 2 bases; unmatched bases: 8. CDR1 and CDR2 from the germline V gene are KGHDR and SFDVKD. CDR3 length equals 15 residues. The CDR3 sequence is CATSPRDRLTDTQYF. The DNA of the CDR3 is TGTGCCACCAGCCCCCGGGACAGACTCACAGATACGCAGTATTTT.

CDR3 DNA: TGCGCCAGCAGCCAAGATTGGTACGATTATCAAGAGACCCAGTACTTC. Translation gives CASSQDWYDYQETQYF. V usage is TRBV4-1 and J usage is TRBJ2-5; D not certain. The length of the CDR3 is 16 residues. Trimming removed 0 bases at V and 2 bases at J, with 13 bases between. The germline V gene has CDR1 MGHRA and CDR2 YSYEKL.

This clonotype was picked up a small number of times. V usage is TRBV20-1 and J usage is TRBJ1-3; tentatively, D is TRBD1 (5 bases). Trimming stripped 1 base from V and 4 bases from J, with 14 bases between. CDR1 DFQATT and CDR2 SNEGSKA come from the germline V gene (reference sequence). This CDR3 is 15 amino acids long. The CDR3 spells CSARGAGQGGNTIYF. The CDR3 DNA is TGCAGTGCTAGAGGGGCAGGACAAGGCGGAAACACCATATATTTT.

The rearrangement uses TRBV6-2 or TRBV6-3 and TRBJ2-5; TRBD2 is a possible D gene (7 bases). V lost 11 bases, J lost 13 bases, and 23 bases lay in between. Germline CDR1 MNHEY, CDR2 SVGEGT. This CDR3 is 12 amino acids long. The CDR3 protein is CAVGQTTPGGYF. CDR3 in DNA: TGTGCCGTCGGACAGACCACCCCGGGGGGGTACTTC.